This entry describes one T cell receptor beta chain. The V segment lost 5 bases and the J segment 1 base; nucleotides outside the gene matches: 11. Per the germline V gene, CDR1 is SEHNR and CDR2 is FQNEAQ (reference sequence). The CDR3 is 18 residues long. This sample stems from a study of blood T cell repertoires in COVID-19. Donors of Cohort 3 who recovered were those that had two negative PCRs, clearance, or symptom resolution. In the authors' workflow: The authors estimated nucleated cell counts from reference gene primer amplification. The method was immunoSEQ multiplex PCR; TCRdb's version includes in-frame clones alone and lacks a portion of them. V, J and clone size reflect that table, while D and trimming were determined from the DNA. The data contain fewer than 350,000 clones, around 91% of them singletons.

The specimen sequenced was PBMCs or T cells enriched from blood (not recorded which). The receptor's source is a woman in her forties who had recovered from COVID-19. V usage is TRBV7-9 and J usage is TRBJ1-4, with 9 bases lining up with TRBD1. CDR3: CASSAGGTGSGTNEKLFF. CDR3 coding DNA: TGTGCCAGCAGCGCAGGGGGGACAGGGTCGGGAACTAATGAAAAACTGTTTTTT. Looking up the rest from reference TRBV7-9 and TRBJ1-4 gives the full variable domain: DTGVSQNPRHKITKRGQNVTFRCDPISEHNRLYWYRQTLGQGPEFLTYFQNEAQLEKSRLLSDRFSAERPKGSFSTLEIQRTEQGDSAMYLCASSAGGTGSGTNEKLFFGSGTQLSVL.